The rows below give T cell receptor beta chains drawn from one sample of a study of T-cell reconstitution after alpha-beta-depleted transplantation in children. Each CDR3 protein is one row after TCRdb ran MiXCR on the PCR reads. The table records over 200,000 distinct CDR3 sequences, approximately 10% of them present only once. The starting material was PBMCs, obtained before TCRalphabeta/CD19-depleted stem cell transplant. The receptor source for this set is a child in the first two years of life with acute myeloid leukemia, due to receive a stem cell transplant. CDR3s include the opening cysteine and the closing phenylalanine or tryptophan. D genes are given only for firm matches. The size field is filled for only some rows; it gives once, few, many or a size class.

many,TRBV28,TRBJ2-7,TRBD1,CASSFAGTGGYEQYF,TGTGCCAGCAGTTTCGCGGGAACAGGGGGCTACGAGCAGTACTTC
-,TRBV7-2,TRBJ2-7,-,CASTPGPGSSYEQYF,TGTGCCAGCACCCCAGGTCCTGGGTCCTCCTACGAGCAGTACTTC
many,TRBV5-6,TRBJ1-1,-,CASSLRGRGKNTEAFF,TGTGCCAGCAGCTTAAGAGGTCGGGGAAAGAACACTGAAGCTTTCTTT
many,TRBV28,TRBJ2-7,-,CASSFIGGAFSYEQYF,TGTGCCAGCAGTTTTATTGGGGGGGCCTTCTCCTACGAGCAGTACTTC
many,TRBV4-3,TRBJ2-2,-,CASSQPSGTGELFF,TGCGCCAGCAGCCAACCGTCCGGCACCGGGGAGCTGTTTTTT
many,TRBV9,TRBJ2-3,-,CASSAGVFTDTQYF,TGTGCCAGCAGCGCGGGGGTCTTCACAGATACGCAGTATTTT
many,TRBV9,TRBJ2-3,-,CASSPQGPILTDTQYF,TGTGCCAGCAGTCCTCAGGGGCCTATCCTCACAGATACGCAGTATTTT
-,TRBV2,TRBJ2-5,-,CASSARYGGETQYF,TGTGCCAGCTCAGCCCGCTACGGGGGAGAGACCCAGTACTTC
many,TRBV7-2,TRBJ2-1,-,CASSPYLGSRVYNEQFF,TGTGCCAGCAGCCCCTATCTTGGTAGCCGAGTCTACAATGAGCAGTTCTTC
many,TRBV9,TRBJ2-1,-,CATSLAQYNEQFF,TGTGCCACCTCACTAGCACAATACAATGAGCAGTTCTTC
-,TRBV6-5,TRBJ1-4,-,CASSYSRGRLNEKLFF,TGTGCCAGCAGTTACTCACGGGGCAGGTTAAATGAAAAACTGTTTTTT
many,TRBV6-1,TRBJ2-1,TRBD2,CASSEPGTSNEQFF,TGTGCCAGCAGTGAACCGGGGACTAGCAATGAGCAGTTCTTC
-,TRBV27,TRBJ2-1,TRBD1,CASSWRTGPKNEQFF,TGTGCCAGCAGTTGGAGGACAGGGCCGAAAAATGAGCAGTTCTTC
many,TRBV6-2/TRBV6-3,TRBJ1-5,TRBD1,CASSYPTGGFNQPQHF,TGTGCCAGCAGTTACCCCACAGGGGGCTTCAATCAGCCCCAGCATTTT
-,TRBV28,TRBJ2-1,TRBD1,CASRPQTGTGNYNEQFF,TGTGCCAGCAGGCCGCAAACCGGGACAGGGAACTACAATGAGCAGTTCTTC
-,TRBV29-1,TRBJ2-2,TRBD2,CSVNPGLAGGTGELFF,TGCAGCGTTAACCCGGGACTAGCGGGAGGTACCGGGGAGCTGTTTTTT
many,TRBV28,TRBJ1-4,-,CASFSVGYATNEKLFF,TGTGCCAGCTTTTCCGTTGGCTATGCAACTAATGAAAAACTGTTTTTT
few,TRBV20-1,TRBJ2-7,-,CSARPGTSSSYEQYF,TGCAGTGCTAGACCCGGGACCAGTAGCTCCTACGAGCAGTACTTC
many,TRBV24-1,TRBJ1-5,TRBD1,CATSEMTGGSNQPQHF,TGTGCCACCAGTGAGATGACAGGGGGCAGCAATCAGCCCCAGCATTTT
many,TRBV20-1,TRBJ2-5,TRBD2,CSARDPWTSGQETQYF,TGCAGTGCTAGAGATCCCTGGACTAGCGGACAAGAGACCCAGTACTTC
many,TRBV10-3,TRBJ2-1,TRBD2,CAISLKREGSHTQFF,TGTGCCATCAGTCTCAAGCGGGAGGGGAGCCATACGCAGTTCTTC
many,TRBV14,TRBJ2-7,-,CASSQGPVSYEQYF,TGTGCCAGCAGCCAAGGGCCAGTCTCCTACGAGCAGTACTTC
many,TRBV6-2/TRBV6-3,TRBJ1-1,-,CASSTMSVTEAFF,TGTGCCAGCAGTACCATGTCGGTCACTGAAGCTTTCTTT
many,TRBV5-1,TRBJ2-4,-,CASSFGQPRAKNIQYF,TGCGCCAGCAGCTTCGGACAGCCCCGAGCCAAAAACATTCAGTACTTC
many,TRBV12-3/TRBV12-4,TRBJ2-2,TRBD2,CASRPLAGVTGELFF,TGTGCCAGCAGGCCACTAGCGGGAGTCACCGGGGAGCTGTTTTTT
-,TRBV12-3/TRBV12-4,TRBJ2-7,TRBD1,CASTLGTGVYEQYF,TGTGCCAGCACCCTCGGGACAGGGGTCTACGAGCAGTACTTC
many,TRBV6-1,TRBJ1-1,-,CASSEIGGTEAFF,TGTGCCAGCAGTGAAATCGGGGGGACTGAAGCTTTCTTT
many,TRBV20-1,TRBJ1-1,-,CSARGDRANTEAFF,TGCAGTGCTAGAGGGGACCGCGCGAACACTGAAGCTTTCTTT
many,TRBV27,TRBJ1-5,-,CARIHGEVNQPQHF,TGTGCCCGAATTCACGGGGAGGTAAACCAGCCCCAGCATTTT
few,TRBV11-2,TRBJ2-5,TRBD2,CASSLLRWASGRGQETQYF,TGTGCCAGCAGCTTACTGAGATGGGCTAGCGGGAGGGGACAAGAGACCCAGTACTTC
many,TRBV18,TRBJ2-2,TRBD1,CASSTGTGATGELFF,TGTGCCAGCTCAACCGGGACAGGAGCCACCGGGGAGCTGTTTTTT
-,TRBV7-6,TRBJ2-7,-,CASSSEPNSYEQYF,TGTGCCAGCAGCTCCGAACCGAACTCCTACGAGCAGTACTTC
few,TRBV3-1,TRBJ2-2,-,CASSPLLGGPNTGELFF,TGTGCCAGCAGCCCCCTCCTAGGCGGGCCGAACACCGGGGAGCTGTTTTTT
many,TRBV28,TRBJ1-2,-,CASTLYAQARGYTF,TGTGCCAGCACCCTATACGCGCAGGCGAGGGGCTACACCTTC
-,TRBV12-3/TRBV12-4,TRBJ2-2,-,CASSPWRGLAGELFF,TGTGCCAGCAGTCCCTGGAGGGGGCTCGCCGGGGAGCTGTTTTTT